The clone carrying this TCR beta chain occurred a few times. The antigen is undetermined. CDR1 is SGHVS, CDR2 FQNEAQ, per germline. The ends were cut back, 3 bases at V and 7 bases at J, with 19 bases in the middle. This CDR3 has 16 amino acids. The entry originates in a study of T cell repertoires in cytomegalovirus infection. Study information: Alongside well-studied HLA-B-restricted CMV epitopes, recently identified HLA-C-restricted CMV epitopes were also used. Indications of both CMV infection and matching HLA type were provided by public TCR beta signatures. Notes on the study in general: The ex vivo response was dominated by HLA-C-restricted CMV-specific TCR beta clonotypes.

TCRdb called the reads again in MiXCR, with one record for every CDR3 protein. The table has tens of thousands of distinct CDR3 sequences, around 49% seen once. The starting material was CD8+ T cells from cultured PBMCs, obtained from culture after CMV antigen stimulation. J is TRBJ2-1 and V is TRBV7-8; D perhaps matches TRBD2 (6 bases). The receptor was isolated from a human donor in good health (CMV status not recorded). Some clones in this sample may be carry-over from other donors' samples. This CDR3 is CASSFWKREFLNEQFF. The CDR3 DNA reads as TGTGCCAGCAGCTTCTGGAAACGGGAGTTTTTAAATGAGCAGTTCTTC.